Listed below are T cell receptor beta chains from one sample, sequenced in a study of human T cells and chemical hapten exposure. MiXCR, run by TCRdb on the RACE reads, gives a single entry per CDR3 protein. In the table there are about 90,000 distinct CDR3 sequences, 11% of which are singletons. The specimen was whole blood, collected in connection with sensitization to the hapten diphenylcyclopropenone (DPC). The receptors here all came from a young woman with alopecia areata. Some clones in this sample may be carry-over from other donors' samples. The conserved cysteine and the conserved F or W are not part of the CDR3 here.

v_call	j_call	cdr3_aa
TRBV7-3	TRBJ2-3	ASSFRLAGDGDTQY
TRBV20-1	TRBJ1-1	SALGTVPEAF
TRBV10-1	TRBJ2-5	ASGFSQETQY
TRBV24-1	TRBJ2-5	ATSDPTTGLETQY
TRBV7-2	TRBJ1-4	ASSLGLGTEGKLF
TRBV20-1	TRBJ2-7	SAIPGTGGHEQY
TRBV19	TRBJ1-5	ASSMGGNQPQH
TRBV7-2	TRBJ2-3	ASSLGLGADTQY
TRBV11-1	TRBJ2-7	ASSSGLAEGSYEQY
TRBV20-1	TRBJ2-5	SAPTGGRELETQY
TRBV24-1	TRBJ2-1	ATSDNSGVAYNEQF
TRBV12-3/TRBV12-4	TRBJ1-3	ASSDRTGKGNTIY
TRBV21-1	TRBJ2-7	ASSKGGAGGFSSHEQY